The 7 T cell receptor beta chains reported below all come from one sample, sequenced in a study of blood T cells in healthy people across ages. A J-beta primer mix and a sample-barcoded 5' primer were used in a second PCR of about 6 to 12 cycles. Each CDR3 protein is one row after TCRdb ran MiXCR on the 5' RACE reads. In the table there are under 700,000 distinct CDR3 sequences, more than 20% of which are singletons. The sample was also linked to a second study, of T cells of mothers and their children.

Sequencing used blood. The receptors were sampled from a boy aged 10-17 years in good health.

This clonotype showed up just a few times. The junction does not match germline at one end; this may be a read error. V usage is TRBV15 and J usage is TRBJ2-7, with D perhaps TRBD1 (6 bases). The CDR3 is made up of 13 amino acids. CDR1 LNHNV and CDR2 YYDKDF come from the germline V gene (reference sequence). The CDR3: CATSSSTGYAQYF. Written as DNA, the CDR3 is TGTGCCACCAGCAGCTCCACAGGGTACGCGCAGTACTTC.

This CDR3 reads CASRDTATNEKLFF. The DNA of the CDR3 is TGTGCCAGCAGAGACACCGCAACTAATGAAAAACTGTTTTTT. The chain joins TRBV7-8 to TRBJ1-4; D not resolved. The CDR3 runs to 14 residues. The germline gives CDR1 SGHVS, CDR2 FQNEAQ. V dropped 6 bases and J dropped 0 bases, with 8 bases sitting between them.

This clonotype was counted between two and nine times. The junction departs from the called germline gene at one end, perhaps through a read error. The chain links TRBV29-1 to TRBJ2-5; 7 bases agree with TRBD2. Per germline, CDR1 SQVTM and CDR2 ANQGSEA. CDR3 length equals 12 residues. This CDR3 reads CSVERREPGLFF. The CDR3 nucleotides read TGCAGCGTTGAAAGGCGGGAGCCCGGCCTGTTCTTC.

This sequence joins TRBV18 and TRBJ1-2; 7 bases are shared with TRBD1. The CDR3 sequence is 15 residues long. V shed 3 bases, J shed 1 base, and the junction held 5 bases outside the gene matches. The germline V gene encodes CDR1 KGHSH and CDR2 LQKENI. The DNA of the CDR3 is TGTGCCAGCTCACCCAGGGACAGAGATAACTATGGCTACACCTTC. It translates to CASSPRDRDNYGYTF.

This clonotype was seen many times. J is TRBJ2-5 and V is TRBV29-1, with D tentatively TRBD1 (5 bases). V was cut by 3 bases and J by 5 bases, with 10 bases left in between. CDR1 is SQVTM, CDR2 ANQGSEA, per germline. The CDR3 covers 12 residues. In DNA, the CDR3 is TGCAGCGTTGACAGGGTTGGGGAGACCCAGTACTTC. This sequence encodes CSVDRVGETQYF.

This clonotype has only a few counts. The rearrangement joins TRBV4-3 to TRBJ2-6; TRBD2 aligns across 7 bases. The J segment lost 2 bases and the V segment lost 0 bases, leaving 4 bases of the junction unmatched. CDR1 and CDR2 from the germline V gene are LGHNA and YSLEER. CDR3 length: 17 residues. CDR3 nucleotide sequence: TGCGCCAGCAGCCAAGATTTGGGAGGGGCTGGGGCCAACGTCCTGACTTTC. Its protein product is CASSQDLGGAGANVLTF.

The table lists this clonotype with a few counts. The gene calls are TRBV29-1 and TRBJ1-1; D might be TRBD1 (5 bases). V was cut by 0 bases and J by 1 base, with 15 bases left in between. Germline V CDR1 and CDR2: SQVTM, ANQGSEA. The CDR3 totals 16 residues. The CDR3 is CSVEDLWGVANTEAFF. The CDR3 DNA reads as TGCAGCGTTGAAGATCTTTGGGGGGTGGCGAACACTGAAGCTTTCTTT.